A single sample is the source of the 8 T cell receptor beta chains below, sequenced in a study of shared clonotypes between healthy human individuals. TCRdb's copy holds only in-frame clones and misses some; the assay was immunoSEQ multiplex PCR. The profile shows about 800,000 clones, about 97% of them singletons. CD45RO-negative, CCR7-positively selected cells formed the naive CD8 fraction, excluding terminally differentiated effector memory CD45RA+ cells. Material for sequencing was naive CD8+ T cells sorted from blood. Every receptor here comes from a man in his thirties or forties in good health.

The chain is built from TRBV6-1 and TRBJ1-1; the D is unclear. The V and J ends lost 8 bases and 6 bases respectively, with 19 bases between them. CDR3 size: 14 residues. The germline CDR1 and CDR2 sequences are MNHNS and SASEGT. DNA for the CDR3: TGTGCCAGCGGACCAGGACGAGGAGATGCTGAAGCTTTCTTT. Translation gives CASGPGRGDAEAFF.

The rearrangement uses TRBV10-2 and TRBJ2-7; TRBD2 aligns across 7 bases. In germline, CDR1 is WSHSY, CDR2 SAAADI. The junction had 8 bases not matched to a gene; V was cut back by 8 bases and J by 1 base. The CDR3 has 14 residues. The chain's CDR3 is CASGSSRGSYEQYF. The CDR3 nucleotides are TGCGCCAGCGGATCCTCGCGGGGGTCCTACGAGCAGTACTTC.

The J gene is TRBJ1-5, the V gene TRBV7-9; perhaps TRBD1 as D (6 bases). The CDR3 consists of 16 residues. The germline V and J ends were trimmed by 2 bases and 3 bases, with 14 bases remaining between them. Germline CDR1 and CDR2: SEHNR and FQNEAQ (reference sequence). The CDR3 spells CASSLNSQGYNQPQHF. The CDR3 DNA reads as TGTGCCAGCAGCTTAAATTCGCAGGGGTACAATCAGCCCCAGCATTTT.

The genes are TRBV5-4 and TRBJ1-1, with D perhaps matching TRBD1 (6 bases). The CDR3 sequence is 15 residues long. In germline, CDR1 is SGHNT, CDR2 YYREEE (reference sequence). V dropped 4 bases and J dropped 5 bases, with 18 bases sitting between them. As DNA, the CDR3 is TGTGCCAGCAGCCCCGCCGGGGGGGGCAGAACTGAAGCTTTCTTT. Translation: CASSPAGGGRTEAFF.

This sequence joins TRBV5-8 and TRBJ1-5; D may be TRBD1 (5 bases). CDR1 is SGHTS, CDR2 YDEGEE, per germline. Trimming took off 0 bases at V and 7 bases at J, with 14 bases between the two ends. The length of the CDR3 is 15 residues. CDR3 protein: CASSLVGQGRQPQHF. For the CDR3, the DNA is TGTGCCAGCAGCTTGGTTGGGCAGGGCAGGCAGCCCCAGCATTTT.

The chain employs TRBV14 and TRBJ2-2; D call uncertain. Between the trimmed V and J ends, which lost 0 bases and 4 bases, there was a span of 12 bases. CDR3 size: 16 residues. Germline V gene lookup returns CDR1 SGHDN and CDR2 FVKESK. The CDR3 sequence is CASSQENVIGTGELFF. The CDR3 DNA reads TGTGCCAGCAGCCAAGAAAACGTAATAGGCACCGGGGAGCTGTTTTTT.

The V gene is TRBV18, the J gene TRBJ2-2; TRBD1 might be the D (5 bases). Germline assignment: CDR1 KGHSH and CDR2 LQKENI. The V and J ends lost 4 bases and 0 bases respectively, with 9 bases between them. The CDR3 sequence is 15 residues long. CDR3 DNA sequence: TGTGCCAGCTCACAGGGGTCTCCGAACACCGGGGAGCTGTTTTTT. Translated, it gives CASSQGSPNTGELFF. The full variable domain, in which reference TRBV18 and TRBJ2-2 provide the parts outside the CDR3, is NAGVMQNPRHLVRRRGQEARLRCSPMKGHSHVYWYRQLPEEGLKFMVYLQKENIIDESGMPKERFSAEFPKEGPSILRIQQVVRGDSAAYFCASSQGSPNTGELFFGEGSRLTVL.

About this clone itself: The same CDR3 also results from other DNA sequences found in this sample. The genes are TRBV19 and TRBJ2-7, with D perhaps matching TRBD2 (5 bases). Germline values: CDR1 LNHDA, CDR2 SQIVND (reference sequence). V was trimmed by 0 bases and J by 0 bases, leaving 9 bases between them. This CDR3 spans 15 amino acids. DNA of the CDR3: TGTGCCAGTAGTATAGATTTAGGGAGCTCCTACGAGCAGTACTTC. Residues: CASSIDLGSSYEQYF.